The source of this T cell receptor beta chain is a study of monozygotic twins with cystic fibrosis (dated by TCRdb to 2020 to 2022). The study in broad terms: Barcoded libraries were prepared from three micrograms of fragmented DNA with roughly 16 PCR cycles. The cohort comprised ten female and six male twin pairs aged 2.0 to 36.4 years, median approximately 10 years, mostly children and adolescents. The study compared TCR beta repertoires within and between 16 monozygotic twin pairs with cystic fibrosis to assess genetic influence on V and J gene usage. On the day of blood sampling, twins were ranked among approximately 990 cohort participants for weight-for-height and for FEVPerc (FEV1 disease centile). Data for three of the twin pairs had already been reported earlier in a different context.

The twin pairs came from the European Cystic Fibrosis Twin and Sibling Study Cohort, which recruited patients from 150 to 200 CF clinics across 14 European countries. Zygosity and CFTR genotype were verified in-house, with zygosity tested by multiplex PCR of nine short tandem repeat loci. Each twin gave a peripheral blood sample, and clinical parameters were documented on that same day of blood sampling. Phenol/chloroform extraction was used to isolate genomic DNA from peripheral blood cells, and the DNA was then kept in TE buffer at 4 degrees C. A word on this clone: The clone's antigen remains unknown. Base qualities are not at hand, and no much larger clone is one base apart.

After removal of 3 bases from V and 0 bases from J, the junction retains 7 bases not matched to a gene. For CDR1 and CDR2, the germline V gene lists SGHDT and YYEEEE. Inclusive of the bounding cysteine and phenylalanine, the CDR3 is 19 residues long. Only the CDR3 DNA stays, 57 bases, in frame from base 1. Findings and caveats that apply to the study as a whole: Simpson clonality was generally low (median around 0.0094), suggesting a naive-dominated repertoire, with higher clonality in the most severely affected patients. Monozygotic CF twin pairs shared significantly more nucleotide-identical clonotypes within each pair than unrelated CF individuals shared with one another (P = 0.000026, Mann-Whitney). The greatest similarity to the co-twin was observed for V gene usage in 13 of 16 pairs and for J usage in 8 of 16 pairs, which suggested genetic constraints. The cohort was small, and no association was found between shared CDR3 numbers and age, concordance or disease severity.

Following the manufacturer's instructions, the researchers used the immunoSEQ immune profiling system to amplify TCR beta CDR3 regions via multiplex PCR. An Illumina NextSeq system was used for sequencing. On the authors' methods: Sequence data were processed on the immunoSEQ Analyzer platform, and clonality was calculated as the square root of Simpson's index of productive rearrangements. Similarity in V and J usage was quantified by Jensen-Shannon distance, and CDR3 generation probabilities were calculated with OLGA. Shared CDR3 sequences were searched in the immuneACCESS database (August 2020) and in VDJdb (December 2020). The clones in this table, taken by TCRdb from immuneACCESS, are in-frame only. Not every clone is retained; where verified, under half of the shortfall comes from an unresolved V gene, and the cause of the rest is unknown. That table is the source of V, J and clone size, and D and trimming were worked out from the DNA. For this sample the table gives around 30,000 clones, of which 90% were detected only once. The biggest ten clones account for approximately 0.5% of the sample.

The sequence links TRBV5-6 to TRBJ2-6, with 12 bases in between that match TRBD2. The clonotype comes from a girl aged 2 to 10 with cystic fibrosis. Sequencing was carried out using blood. The nucleotides are TGTGCCAGCAGCTCGATCGGACTAGCGGGGATCTCTGGGGCCAACGTCCTGACTTTC. Its coded protein is CASSSIGLAGISGANVLTF.